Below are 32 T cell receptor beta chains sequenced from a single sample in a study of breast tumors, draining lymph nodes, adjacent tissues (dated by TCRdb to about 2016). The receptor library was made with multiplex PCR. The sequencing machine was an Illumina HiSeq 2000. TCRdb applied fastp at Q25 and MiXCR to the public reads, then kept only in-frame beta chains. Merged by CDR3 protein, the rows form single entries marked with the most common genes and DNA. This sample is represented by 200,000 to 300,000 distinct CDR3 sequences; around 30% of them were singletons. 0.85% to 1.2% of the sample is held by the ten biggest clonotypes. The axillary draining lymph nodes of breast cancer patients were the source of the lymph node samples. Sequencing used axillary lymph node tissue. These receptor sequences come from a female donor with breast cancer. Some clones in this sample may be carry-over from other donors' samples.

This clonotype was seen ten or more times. The CDR3 region is CASSIVSSGTYNEQFF. The CDR3 coding sequence is TGTGCCAGTAGTATTGTTTCTAGCGGGACCTACAATGAGCAGTTCTTC. This chain joins TRBV19 and TRBJ2-1; 9 nucleotides align to TRBD2. V was clipped by 3 bases and J by 2 bases; unmatched bases: 5. The CDR3 contains 16 residues. In germline, CDR1 is LNHDA, CDR2 SQIVND (reference sequence).

The CDR3: CASSPSGGRLTGELFF. CDR3 nucleotides: TGTGCCAGCAGCCCAAGTGGTGGCAGGTTGACCGGGGAGCTGTTTTTT. V is TRBV7-9 and J is TRBJ2-2; D not resolved. V shed 5 bases and J shed 5 bases, with 18 bases lying between them. This CDR3 contains 16 residues. Per germline, CDR1 SEHNR and CDR2 FQNEAQ (reference sequence).

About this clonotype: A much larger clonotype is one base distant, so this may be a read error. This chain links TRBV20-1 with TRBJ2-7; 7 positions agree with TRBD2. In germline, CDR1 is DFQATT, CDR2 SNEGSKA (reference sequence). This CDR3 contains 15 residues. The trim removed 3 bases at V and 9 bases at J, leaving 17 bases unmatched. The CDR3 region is CSASPETSFASVQYF. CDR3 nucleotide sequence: TGCAGTGCTAGTCCCGAGACTAGCTTTGCATCCGTGCAGTACTTC.

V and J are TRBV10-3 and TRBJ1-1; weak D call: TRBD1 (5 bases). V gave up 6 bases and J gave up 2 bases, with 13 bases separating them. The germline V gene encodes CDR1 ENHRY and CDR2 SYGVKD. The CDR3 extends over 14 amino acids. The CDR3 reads CAISEGRANTEAFF. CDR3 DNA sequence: TGTGCCATCAGCGAGGGCAGGGCCAACACTGAAGCTTTCTTT.

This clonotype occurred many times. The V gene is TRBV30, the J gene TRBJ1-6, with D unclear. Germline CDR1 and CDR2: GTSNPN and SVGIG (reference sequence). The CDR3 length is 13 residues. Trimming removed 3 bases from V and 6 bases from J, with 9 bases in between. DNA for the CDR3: TGTGCCTGGAGGTCGGGTTTTAATTCACCCCTCCACTTT. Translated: CAWRSGFNSPLHF.

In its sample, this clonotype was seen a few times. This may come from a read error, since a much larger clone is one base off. The CDR3 coding sequence is TGTGCCAGCAGCTTATGGGAGGGGCCTTACAATGAGCAGTTCTTC. Translating gives CASSLWEGPYNEQFF. The chain employs TRBV11-1 and TRBJ2-1; 7 bases map to TRBD2. The germline V gene has CDR1 SGHAT and CDR2 FQDESV (reference sequence). This CDR3 has 15 amino acids. The ends lost 2 bases at V and 4 bases at J; junction bases unmatched: 5.

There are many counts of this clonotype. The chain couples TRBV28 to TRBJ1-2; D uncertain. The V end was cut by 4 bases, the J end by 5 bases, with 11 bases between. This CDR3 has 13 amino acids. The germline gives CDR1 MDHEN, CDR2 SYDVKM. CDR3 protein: CASSYPNNYGYTF. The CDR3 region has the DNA TGTGCCAGCAGTTACCCCAACAATTATGGCTACACCTTC.

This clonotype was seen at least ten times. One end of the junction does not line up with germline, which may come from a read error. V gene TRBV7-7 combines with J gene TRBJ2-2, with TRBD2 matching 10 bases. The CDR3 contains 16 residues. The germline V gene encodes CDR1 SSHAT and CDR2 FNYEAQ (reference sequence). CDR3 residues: CASSPGLAVNTGELFF. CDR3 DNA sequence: TGTGCTAGCAGCCCCGGACTAGCGGTGAACACCGGGGAGCTGTTTTTT.

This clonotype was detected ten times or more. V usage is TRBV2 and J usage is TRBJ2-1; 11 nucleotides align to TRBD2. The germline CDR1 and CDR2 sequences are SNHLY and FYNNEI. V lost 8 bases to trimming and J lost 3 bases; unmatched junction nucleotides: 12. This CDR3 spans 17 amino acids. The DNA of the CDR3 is TGTGCCAGCCTAGGAAGTCTGACTAGCGGGATCTACAATGAGCAGTTCTTC. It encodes CASLGSLTSGIYNEQFF.

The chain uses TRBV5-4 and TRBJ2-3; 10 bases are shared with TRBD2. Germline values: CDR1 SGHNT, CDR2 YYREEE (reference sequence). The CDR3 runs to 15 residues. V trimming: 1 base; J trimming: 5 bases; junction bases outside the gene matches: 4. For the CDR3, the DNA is TGTGCCAGCAGCTTGACTAGCGGGAATGTAGATACGCAGTATTTT. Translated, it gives CASSLTSGNVDTQYF.

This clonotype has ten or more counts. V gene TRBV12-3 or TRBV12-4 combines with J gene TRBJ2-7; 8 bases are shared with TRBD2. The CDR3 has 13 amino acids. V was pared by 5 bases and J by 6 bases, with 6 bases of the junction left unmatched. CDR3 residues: CASSPSTSAEQYF. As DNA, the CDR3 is TGTGCCAGCAGTCCCTCGACTAGCGCCGAGCAGTACTTC.

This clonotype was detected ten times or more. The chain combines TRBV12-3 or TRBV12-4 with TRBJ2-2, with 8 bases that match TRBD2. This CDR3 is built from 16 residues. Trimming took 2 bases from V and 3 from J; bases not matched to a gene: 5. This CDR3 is CASSLKLAGYTGELFF. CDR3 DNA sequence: TGTGCCAGCAGTTTAAAGTTAGCGGGATACACCGGGGAGCTGTTTTTT.

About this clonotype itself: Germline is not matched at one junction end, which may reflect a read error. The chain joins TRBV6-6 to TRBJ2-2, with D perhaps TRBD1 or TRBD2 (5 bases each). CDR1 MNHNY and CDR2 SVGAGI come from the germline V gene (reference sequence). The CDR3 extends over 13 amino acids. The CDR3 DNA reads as TGTGCCAGCAGGGACAAGAACACCGGGGAGCCGTTTTTT. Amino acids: CASRDKNTGEPFF.

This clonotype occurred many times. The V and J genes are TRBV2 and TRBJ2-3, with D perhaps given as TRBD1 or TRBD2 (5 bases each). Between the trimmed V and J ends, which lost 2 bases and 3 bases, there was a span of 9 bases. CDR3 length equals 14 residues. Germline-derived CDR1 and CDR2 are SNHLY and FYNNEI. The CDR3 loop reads CASSEWGYTDTQYF. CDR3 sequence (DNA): TGTGCCAGCAGTGAATGGGGGTATACAGATACGCAGTATTTT.

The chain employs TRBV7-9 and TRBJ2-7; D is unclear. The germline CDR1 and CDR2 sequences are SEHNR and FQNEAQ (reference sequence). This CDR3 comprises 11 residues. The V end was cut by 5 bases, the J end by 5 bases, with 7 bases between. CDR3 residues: CASSKGNEQYF. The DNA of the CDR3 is TGTGCCAGCAGCAAGGGAAACGAGCAGTACTTC. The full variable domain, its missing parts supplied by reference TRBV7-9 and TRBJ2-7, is DTGVSQNPRHKITKRGQNVTFRCDPISEHNRLYWYRQTLGQGPEFLTYFQNEAQLEKSRLLSDRFSAERPKGSFSTLEIQRTEQGDSAMYLCASSKGNEQYFGPGTRLTVT.

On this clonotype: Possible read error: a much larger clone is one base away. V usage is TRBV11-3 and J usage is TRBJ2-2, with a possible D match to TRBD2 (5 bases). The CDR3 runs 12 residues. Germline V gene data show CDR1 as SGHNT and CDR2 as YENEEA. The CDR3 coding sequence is TGTGCCAGCATCGGGTCCGCCGGGGAGCTGCTTTTT. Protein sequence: CASIGSAGELLF.

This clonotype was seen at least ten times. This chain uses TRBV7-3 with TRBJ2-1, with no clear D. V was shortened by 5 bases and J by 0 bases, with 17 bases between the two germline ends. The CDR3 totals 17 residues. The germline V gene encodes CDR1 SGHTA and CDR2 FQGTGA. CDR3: CASSQGRARGSYNEQFF. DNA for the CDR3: TGTGCCAGCAGCCAAGGTAGGGCCCGAGGCTCCTACAATGAGCAGTTCTTC.

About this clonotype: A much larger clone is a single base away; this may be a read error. Here the CDR3 reads CASSRQGLGGYTF. In nucleotides, the CDR3 is TGTGCCAGCAGCCGGCAGGGGCTTGGTGGCTACACCTTC. The V call is TRBV6-5, the J call TRBJ1-2, with D perhaps TRBD1 (6 bases). The CDR3 loop spans 13 amino acids. Germline CDR1 and CDR2: MNHEY and SVGAGI. The V end lost 6 bases, the J end lost 7 bases, and 15 bases lay between the germline ends.

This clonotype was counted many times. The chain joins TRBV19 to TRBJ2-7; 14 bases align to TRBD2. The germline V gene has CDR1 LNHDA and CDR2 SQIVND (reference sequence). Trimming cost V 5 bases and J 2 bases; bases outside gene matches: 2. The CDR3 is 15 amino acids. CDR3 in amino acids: CASSRLAGGTYEQYF. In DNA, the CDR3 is TGTGCCAGTAGTCGACTAGCGGGAGGGACCTACGAGCAGTACTTC.

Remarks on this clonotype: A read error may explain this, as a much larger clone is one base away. The CDR3 region is CASSLAYRGRGGTGGLFF. CDR3 DNA sequence: TGTGCCAGCAGCTTAGCGTATCGGGGCCGTGGGGGGACCGGGGGGCTGTTTTTT. V is TRBV11-3 and J is TRBJ2-2; D might be TRBD2 (6 bases). Germline CDR1 is SGHNT and CDR2 is YENEEA. The CDR3 totals 18 residues.

DNA for the CDR3: TGTGCCAGCAGCTTAGGAGGTCTAGCGGGAGGGGACACAGATACGCAGTATTTT. This encodes CASSLGGLAGGDTDTQYF. This chain joins TRBV7-8 and TRBJ2-3; 12 bases are a match to TRBD2. Germline CDR1 and CDR2: SGHVS and FQNEAQ. The V and J ends lost 1 base and 2 bases, in that order; junction bases with no gene match: 7. The CDR3 contains 18 residues.

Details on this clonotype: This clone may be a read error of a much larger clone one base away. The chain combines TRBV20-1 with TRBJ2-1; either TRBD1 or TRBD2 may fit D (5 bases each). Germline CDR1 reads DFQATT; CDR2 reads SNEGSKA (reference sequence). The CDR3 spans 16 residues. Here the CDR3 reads CSARGLARSDYNERFF. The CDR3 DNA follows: TGCAGTGCTAGGGGGCTGGCTAGGAGTGACTACAATGAGCGGTTCTTC.

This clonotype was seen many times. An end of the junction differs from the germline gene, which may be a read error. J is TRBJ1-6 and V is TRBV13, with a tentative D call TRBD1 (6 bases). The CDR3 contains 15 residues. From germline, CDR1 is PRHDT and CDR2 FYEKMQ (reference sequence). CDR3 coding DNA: TGTGCCAGCAGCCTAGGGAGGACAGTTCAGTCACCCCTCCACTTT. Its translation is CASSLGRTVQSPLHF.

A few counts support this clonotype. The CDR3 DNA follows: TGTGCCACATTATCGCGGGTGGGCTTTACAGGAGAGACCCAGTACTTC. Translated, it gives CATLSRVGFTGETQYF. The chain recombines TRBV6-5 with TRBJ2-5; tentatively, D is TRBD1 or TRBD2 (5 bases each). Germline V gives CDR1 MNHEY, CDR2 SVGAGI. V lost 10 bases and J lost 4, with 25 bases in between. The CDR3 is 16 residues long.

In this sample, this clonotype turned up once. As DNA, the CDR3 is TGCAGTGCTAGTTGGTTGAACACTGAAGCTTTCTTT. This codes for CSASWLNTEAFF. The rearrangement links TRBV20-1 to TRBJ1-1; no definite D call. The CDR3 consists of 12 residues. The V and J ends lost 3 bases and 0 bases respectively, with 5 bases between them. Germline CDR1 DFQATT, CDR2 SNEGSKA (reference sequence).

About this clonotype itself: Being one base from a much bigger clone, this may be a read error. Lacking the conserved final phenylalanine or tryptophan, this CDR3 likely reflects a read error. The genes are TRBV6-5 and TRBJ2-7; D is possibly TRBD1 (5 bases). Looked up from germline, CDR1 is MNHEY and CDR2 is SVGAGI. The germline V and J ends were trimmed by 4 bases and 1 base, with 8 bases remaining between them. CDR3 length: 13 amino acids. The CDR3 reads CASSWGLSYEQYL. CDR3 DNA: TGTGCCAGCAGTTGGGGCCTTTCCTACGAGCAGTACCTC.

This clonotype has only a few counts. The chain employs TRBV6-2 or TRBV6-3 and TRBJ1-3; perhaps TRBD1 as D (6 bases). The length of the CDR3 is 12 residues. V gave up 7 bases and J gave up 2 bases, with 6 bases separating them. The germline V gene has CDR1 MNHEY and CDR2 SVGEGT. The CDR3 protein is CASNRAGNTIYF. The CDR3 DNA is TGTGCCAGCAACAGGGCTGGAAACACCATATATTTT.

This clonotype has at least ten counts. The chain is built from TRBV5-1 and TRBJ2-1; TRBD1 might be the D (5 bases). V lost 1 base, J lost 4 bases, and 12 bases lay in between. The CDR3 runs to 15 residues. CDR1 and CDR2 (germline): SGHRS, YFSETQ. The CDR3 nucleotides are TGCGCCAGCAGCTTGAGGGCAGGGAATTACAATGAGCAGTTCTTC. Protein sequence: CASSLRAGNYNEQFF.

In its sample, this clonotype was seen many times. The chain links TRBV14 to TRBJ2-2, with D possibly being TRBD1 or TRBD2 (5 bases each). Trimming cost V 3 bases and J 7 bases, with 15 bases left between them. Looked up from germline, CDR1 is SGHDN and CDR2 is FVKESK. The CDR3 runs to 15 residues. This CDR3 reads CASSHRAGQSGELFF. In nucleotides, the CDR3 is TGTGCCAGCAGCCACAGGGCGGGCCAGAGCGGGGAGCTGTTTTTT.

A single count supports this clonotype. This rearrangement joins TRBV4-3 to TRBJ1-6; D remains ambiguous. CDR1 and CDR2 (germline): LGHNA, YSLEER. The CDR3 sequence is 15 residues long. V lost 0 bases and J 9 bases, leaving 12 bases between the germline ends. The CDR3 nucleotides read TGCGCCAGCAGCCAAGACTCAGGTAGAAGTTCACCCCTCCACTTT. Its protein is CASSQDSGRSSPLHF.

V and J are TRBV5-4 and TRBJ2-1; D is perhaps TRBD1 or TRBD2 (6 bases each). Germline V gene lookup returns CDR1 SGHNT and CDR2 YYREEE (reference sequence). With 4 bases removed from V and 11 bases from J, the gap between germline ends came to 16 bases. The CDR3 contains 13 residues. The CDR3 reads CASSEGGGFKQFF. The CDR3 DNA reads TGTGCCAGCAGCGAGGGGGGCGGCTTTAAGCAGTTCTTC.

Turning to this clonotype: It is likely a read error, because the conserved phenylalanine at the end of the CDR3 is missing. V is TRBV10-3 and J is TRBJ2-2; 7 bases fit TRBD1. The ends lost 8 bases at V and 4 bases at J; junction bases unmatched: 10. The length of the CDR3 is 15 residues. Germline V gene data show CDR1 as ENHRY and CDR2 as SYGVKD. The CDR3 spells CAIGDRVESTGELFS. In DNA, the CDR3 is TGTGCCATCGGAGACAGGGTAGAAAGCACCGGGGAGCTGTTTTCT.